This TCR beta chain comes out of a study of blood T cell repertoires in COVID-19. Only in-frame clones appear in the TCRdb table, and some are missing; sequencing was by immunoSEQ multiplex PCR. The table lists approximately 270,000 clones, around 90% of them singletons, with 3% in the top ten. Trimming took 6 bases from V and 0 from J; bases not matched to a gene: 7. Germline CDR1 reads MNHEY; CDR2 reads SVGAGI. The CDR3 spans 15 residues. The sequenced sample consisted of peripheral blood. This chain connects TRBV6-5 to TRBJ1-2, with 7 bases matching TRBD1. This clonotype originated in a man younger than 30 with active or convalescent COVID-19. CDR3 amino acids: CASRPSGTANYGYTF. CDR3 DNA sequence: TGTGCCAGCAGACCGTCCGGGACAGCTAACTATGGCTACACCTTC.